Listed below are T cell receptor beta chains from one sample, sequenced in a study of radiotherapy plus CTLA-4 blockade in lung cancer. Clones were read by immunoSEQ multiplex PCR, and TCRdb kept only the in-frame ones, dropping some. The sample lists roughly 57,000 clones, approximately 82% occurring once. Specimen: peripheral blood, collected from a patient treated with radiotherapy plus ipilimumab. These receptors originate from a human donor with non-small cell lung cancer whose response to radiotherapy plus ipilimumab could not be evaluated. CDR3s include the opening cysteine and the closing phenylalanine or tryptophan. A D gene is named only where the DNA matches it firmly. A clone size is listed for some rows: how often the clone was seen (once, few, many), or a class if it is expanded.

D gene: .
J gene: TRBJ2-7
clone size: once
V gene: TRBV30
CDR3 DNA: TGTGCCTGGAGTGCAGGGATTAGCTCCTACGAGCAGTACTTC
CDR3 protein: CAWSAGISSYEQYF

D gene: TRBD1
J gene: TRBJ1-1
clone size: .
V gene: TRBV19
CDR3 DNA: TGTGCCAGTAGTAAGGGACAGGGGAACACTGAAGCTTTCTTT
CDR3 protein: CASSKGQGNTEAFF

D gene: TRBD1
J gene: TRBJ1-2
clone size: few
V gene: TRBV28
CDR3 DNA: TGTGCCAGCAGCGTGACAGGGGGCACGGCTGGCTACACCTTC
CDR3 protein: CASSVTGGTAGYTF

D gene: .
J gene: TRBJ1-1
clone size: .
V gene: TRBV29-1
CDR3 DNA: TGCAGCGTTGCTTTACCGGTGGAAGCTTTCTTT
CDR3 protein: CSVALPVEAFF

D gene: TRBD1
J gene: TRBJ2-1
clone size: .
V gene: TRBV18
CDR3 DNA: TGTGCCAGCTCACCGGGGGACAGTTACAATGAGCAGTTCTTC
CDR3 protein: CASSPGDSYNEQFF

D gene: .
J gene: TRBJ2-3
clone size: .
V gene: TRBV10-1
CDR3 DNA: TGCGCCAGCAGTGGGGACACTAGCACAGATACGCAGTATTTT
CDR3 protein: CASSGDTSTDTQYF

D gene: TRBD1
J gene: TRBJ2-3
clone size: .
V gene: TRBV5-5
CDR3 DNA: TGTGCCAGCAGCTGGGGACAGGGTGGCACAGATACGCAGTATTTT
CDR3 protein: CASSWGQGGTDTQYF

D gene: .
J gene: TRBJ1-2
clone size: .
V gene: TRBV28
CDR3 DNA: TGTGCCAGCAGAAAAGCTACCCCCCGCGGATCAGGGGTGTACTATGGCTACACCTTC
CDR3 protein: CASRKATPRGSGVYYGYTF

D gene: .
J gene: TRBJ1-2
clone size: few
V gene: TRBV6-1
CDR3 DNA: TGTGCCAGCAGTTCTCAAGAGGCCAGGGGCAATGGCTACACCTTC
CDR3 protein: CASSSQEARGNGYTF

D gene: TRBD2
J gene: TRBJ2-5
clone size: .
V gene: TRBV11-2
CDR3 DNA: TGTGCCAGCAGCTCCGGACTAGTCATGGGAGAGACCCAGTACTTC
CDR3 protein: CASSSGLVMGETQYF

D gene: .
J gene: TRBJ1-5
clone size: .
V gene: TRBV10-1
CDR3 DNA: TGCGCCAGCAGTGAGGGGGCCGTGGATCAGCCCCAGCATTTT
CDR3 protein: CASSEGAVDQPQHF

D gene: .
J gene: TRBJ2-2
clone size: .
V gene: TRBV7-2
CDR3 DNA: TGTGCCAGCAGCTTATGGGCGTCGGCCGGGGAGCTGTTTTTT
CDR3 protein: CASSLWASAGELFF

D gene: .
J gene: TRBJ2-3
clone size: .
V gene: TRBV11-2
CDR3 DNA: TGTGCCAGCAGCTCCCTAGCAGATACGCAGTATTTT
CDR3 protein: CASSSLADTQYF

D gene: .
J gene: TRBJ1-1
clone size: .
V gene: TRBV18
CDR3 DNA: TGTGCCAGCTCACCGCAGAAGAACACTGAAGCTTTCTTT
CDR3 protein: CASSPQKNTEAFF

D gene: .
J gene: TRBJ2-7
clone size: .
V gene: TRBV5-6
CDR3 DNA: TGTGCCAGCAGCCAAGGCTCCGGAGACAGAACCTACGAGCAGTACTTC
CDR3 protein: CASSQGSGDRTYEQYF

D gene: TRBD1
J gene: TRBJ1-5
clone size: .
V gene: TRBV27
CDR3 DNA: TGTGCCAGCAGTTTAAACGGACAGGGGGCAAGTCGCAATCAGCCCCAGCATTTT
CDR3 protein: CASSLNGQGASRNQPQHF

D gene: .
J gene: TRBJ2-7
clone size: few
V gene: TRBV5-1
CDR3 DNA: TGCGCCAGCAGCGGAGCGGGCAGCTCCTACGAGCAGTACTTC
CDR3 protein: CASSGAGSSYEQYF

D gene: TRBD1
J gene: TRBJ2-7
clone size: .
V gene: TRBV4-3
CDR3 DNA: TGCGCCAGCAGCCAAGACAGGGGGCACTACGAGCAGTACTTC
CDR3 protein: CASSQDRGHYEQYF

D gene: .
J gene: TRBJ1-5
clone size: .
V gene: TRBV30
CDR3 DNA: TGTGCCTGGAGTGTACAGGATCAGCCCCAGCATTTT
CDR3 protein: CAWSVQDQPQHF

D gene: .
J gene: TRBJ2-1
clone size: .
V gene: TRBV7-9
CDR3 DNA: TGTGCCAGCAGCCGGACAGAGTACAATGAGCAGTTCTTC
CDR3 protein: CASSRTEYNEQFF

D gene: .
J gene: TRBJ2-7
clone size: .
V gene: TRBV7-4
CDR3 DNA: TGTGCCAGCAGCTTGAGCTCCTACGAGCAGTACTTC
CDR3 protein: CASSLSSYEQYF

D gene: .
J gene: TRBJ2-5
clone size: few
V gene: TRBV7-8
CDR3 DNA: TGTGCCAGCAGCCCCGCTCTCCACGGGATCGGGACCCAGTACTTC
CDR3 protein: CASSPALHGIGTQYF

D gene: TRBD1
J gene: TRBJ2-7
clone size: .
V gene: TRBV6-1
CDR3 DNA: TGTGCCAGCAGGCCCCGAACAGGGGACCACGAGCAGTACTTC
CDR3 protein: CASRPRTGDHEQYF

D gene: TRBD2
J gene: TRBJ2-7
clone size: .
V gene: TRBV29-1
CDR3 DNA: TGCAGCGTTTTGCTAGCGGGGGGGTACGAGCAGTACTTC
CDR3 protein: CSVLLAGGYEQYF

D gene: .
J gene: TRBJ2-2
clone size: .
V gene: TRBV2
CDR3 DNA: TGTGCCAGCAGTGATTCCCGGGGGTCCGGGGAGCTGTTTTTT
CDR3 protein: CASSDSRGSGELFF

D gene: TRBD2
J gene: TRBJ2-5
clone size: .
V gene: TRBV5-1
CDR3 DNA: TGCGCCAGCGGGCGGGGGGGCCGGGAGACCCAGTACTTC
CDR3 protein: CASGRGGRETQYF

D gene: TRBD1
J gene: TRBJ2-3
clone size: .
V gene: TRBV18
CDR3 DNA: TGTGCCAGCTCATACATATCCGGGACAGCCTCCACAGATACGCAGTATTTT
CDR3 protein: CASSYISGTASTDTQYF

D gene: TRBD1
J gene: TRBJ1-5
clone size: .
V gene: TRBV6-6
CDR3 DNA: TGTGCCAGCAGTTCACCCAGGGGGCAGGGCAATCAGCCCCAGCATTTT
CDR3 protein: CASSSPRGQGNQPQHF

D gene: TRBD1
J gene: TRBJ2-7
clone size: .
V gene: TRBV5-1
CDR3 DNA: TGCGCCAGCAGCGTGACCCAGGGGGCGTACGAGCAGTACTTC
CDR3 protein: CASSVTQGAYEQYF

D gene: TRBD2
J gene: TRBJ2-3
clone size: .
V gene: TRBV7-2
CDR3 DNA: TGTGCCAGCAGCATCCGGGGGACTAGTTCAGATACGCAGTATTTT
CDR3 protein: CASSIRGTSSDTQYF

D gene: TRBD2
J gene: TRBJ2-1
clone size: .
V gene: TRBV11-2
CDR3 DNA: TGTGCCAGCGGGCGGGTGGGAGGGGCCTACAATGAGCAGTTCTTC
CDR3 protein: CASGRVGGAYNEQFF

D gene: .
J gene: TRBJ2-1
clone size: .
V gene: TRBV10-3
CDR3 DNA: TGTGCCATCGGGGGGGCTAGCGGTAGCTCCTACAATGAGCAGTTCTTC
CDR3 protein: CAIGGASGSSYNEQFF

D gene: .
J gene: TRBJ1-5
clone size: .
V gene: TRBV7-9
CDR3 DNA: TGTGCCAGCAGCTTGGCCTTGGGAGGGGAAGGTCAGCCCCAGCATTTT
CDR3 protein: CASSLALGGEGQPQHF

D gene: TRBD1
J gene: TRBJ1-2
clone size: .
V gene: TRBV7-2
CDR3 DNA: TGTGCCAGCAGCTTAGGGGACAGTGCTAACTATGGCTACACCTTC
CDR3 protein: CASSLGDSANYGYTF

D gene: TRBD1
J gene: TRBJ1-5
clone size: once
V gene: TRBV28
CDR3 DNA: TGTGCCAGCACCTTCGACAGGGGACTTTGGCAGCCCCAGCATTTT
CDR3 protein: CASTFDRGLWQPQHF